A single sample is the source of the 14 T cell receptor beta chains below, sequenced in a study of T cell changes during pregnancy in multiple sclerosis. Assay: immunoSEQ multiplex PCR; the TCRdb copy retains only in-frame clones and omits some. The repertoire holds tens of thousands of clones, roughly 89% seen once, with 3.5% to 4.5% in the top ten. Here the sequenced sample was peripheral blood, taken after pregnancy. These receptors all come from a female donor in good health, enrolled as a control in a pregnancy study.

This sequence joins TRBV18 and TRBJ2-3; no definite D call. V lost 1 base and J 2 bases, leaving 10 bases between the germline ends. The length of the CDR3 is 15 residues. Germline CDR1 is KGHSH and CDR2 is LQKENI. This CDR3 is CASSPRSTLTDTQYF. DNA for the CDR3: TGTGCCAGCTCACCACGGTCTACTCTCACAGATACGCAGTATTTT.

This clone was recorded only once. This chain uses TRBV2 with TRBJ1-1, with 8 positions matching TRBD1. This CDR3 spans 14 amino acids. The J segment lost 3 bases and the V segment lost 2 bases, leaving 2 bases of the junction unmatched. Germline V lookup: CDR1 SNHLY, CDR2 FYNNEI. In nucleotides, the CDR3 is TGTGCCAGCAGTGAACAGGGGGCCGACACTGAAGCTTTCTTT. It codes for CASSEQGADTEAFF.

This chain joins TRBV11-3 and TRBJ2-7, with D perhaps TRBD2 (5 bases). This CDR3 contains 12 residues. Germline V CDR1 and CDR2: SGHNT, YENEEA. V lost 5 bases and J 7 bases, leaving 12 bases between the germline ends. CDR3 in amino acids: CASSLPGEEQYF. The CDR3 DNA reads TGTGCCAGCAGCCTCCCCGGGGAGGAGCAGTACTTC.

CDR3 sequence (DNA): TGTGCCAGCACCCCGCTGGCACGGGAATACCAAGAGACCCAGTACTTC. Protein sequence: CASTPLAREYQETQYF. The chain carries TRBV7-6 and TRBJ2-5, with D maybe TRBD2 (5 bases). The CDR3 is 16 residues long. CDR1 and CDR2 (germline): SGHVS, FNYEAQ. Trimming shortened V by 7 bases and J by 0 bases, and 18 bases separated the two germline ends.

The V gene is TRBV7-8, the J gene TRBJ1-5; D is possibly TRBD1 (6 bases). V was shortened by 3 bases and J by 1 base, with 10 bases between the two germline ends. Germline CDR1 SGHVS, CDR2 FQNEAQ. The CDR3 length is 15 residues. The CDR3: CASSFGQISNQPQHF. DNA for the CDR3: TGTGCCAGCAGCTTCGGACAGATCAGCAATCAGCCCCAGCATTTT.

The rearrangement links TRBV11-2 to TRBJ1-6, with D possibly being TRBD1 (5 bases). Germline CDR1 and CDR2: SGHAT and FQNNGV. Trimming shortened V by 3 bases and J by 7 bases, and 10 bases separated the two germline ends. The CDR3 covers 14 residues. As DNA, the CDR3 is TGTGCCAGCAGCTTCGTGGGGCAGAATTCACCCCTCCACTTT. It yields the protein CASSFVGQNSPLHF.

This rearrangement joins TRBV7-9 to TRBJ2-1, with a weak D call TRBD1 (5 bases). Deletions cut 5 bases from V and 12 bases from J, with 26 bases between. The CDR3 totals 16 residues. Per germline, CDR1 SEHNR and CDR2 FQNEAQ (reference sequence). In DNA form, the CDR3 reads TGTGCCAGCAGCCACCGGACATTGGACCCGAGGCTGGGGCAGTTCTTC. Translation gives CASSHRTLDPRLGQFF.

The gene calls are TRBV2 and TRBJ2-1, with D perhaps TRBD1 (6 bases). There are 13 residues in the CDR3. The germline CDR1 and CDR2 sequences are SNHLY and FYNNEI. The ends were cut back, 9 bases at V and 1 base at J, with 10 bases in the middle. The chain's CDR3 is CASGRGSYNEQFF. As DNA, the CDR3 is TGTGCCAGTGGTAGGGGGTCCTACAATGAGCAGTTCTTC.

The chain couples TRBV28 to TRBJ1-5; no definite D call. V shed 0 bases and J shed 1 base, with 7 bases lying between them. The CDR3 extends over 15 amino acids. Per the germline V gene, CDR1 is MDHEN and CDR2 is SYDVKM. CDR3 loop: CASSLWQVSNQPQHF. CDR3 nucleotide sequence: TGTGCCAGCAGTTTATGGCAGGTGAGCAATCAGCCCCAGCATTTT.

This clone has more than one count but fewer than ten. The chain couples TRBV10-3 to TRBJ2-7; D remains ambiguous. The CDR3 is 11 residues long. CDR1 is ENHRY, CDR2 SYGVKD, per germline. V lost 6 bases to trimming and J lost 3 bases, with 6 bases between them. This CDR3 reads CAISPGYEQYF. CDR3 nucleotides: TGTGCCATCAGCCCGGGCTACGAGCAGTACTTC.

This rearrangement joins TRBV7-2 to TRBJ1-1; D unclear. Trimming removed 1 base at V and 3 bases at J, with 9 bases between. Germline V gene data show CDR1 as SGHTA and CDR2 as FQGNSA. This CDR3 is 14 amino acids long. The CDR3 loop reads CASSLVGPDTEAFF. The CDR3 DNA reads as TGTGCCAGCAGCTTAGTTGGTCCGGACACTGAAGCTTTCTTT.

J is TRBJ2-2 and V is TRBV7-2; D possibly corresponds to TRBD2 (6 bases). The CDR3 extends over 17 amino acids. V lost 5 bases to trimming and J lost 5 bases, with 21 bases between them. From germline, CDR1 is SGHTA and CDR2 FQGNSA. The CDR3 DNA sequence: TGTGCCAGCAGCCTCCTATCAGGCCCCGGGAGAACCGGGGAGCTGTTTTTT. This encodes CASSLLSGPGRTGELFF.

The chain is built from TRBV6-6 and TRBJ1-3, with a weak D call TRBD1 (5 bases). Germline V gene data show CDR1 as MNHNY and CDR2 as SVGAGI (reference sequence). Trimming removed 2 bases from V and 4 bases from J, with 6 bases in between. This CDR3 contains 13 residues. CDR3 DNA sequence: TGTGCCAGCAGTTACGGGGCGGGAAACACCATATATTTT. Translation gives CASSYGAGNTIYF.

J is TRBJ1-2 and V is TRBV5-4; D might be TRBD1 (6 bases). The V end was cut by 3 bases, the J end by 5 bases, with 11 bases between. The CDR3 contains 13 residues. The V gene's germline CDR1 is SGHNT and CDR2 YYREEE (reference sequence). The CDR3 reads CASSSDSFYGYTF. The CDR3 DNA reads TGTGCCAGCAGCTCGGACAGTTTTTATGGCTACACCTTC.